The T cell receptor (beta chain) described here comes from a study of monozygotic twins with inflammatory bowel disease (dated by TCRdb to about 2019). As for the study more broadly: A total of 28 monozygotic twin pairs were included in the full study, comprising nine German pairs (four IBD-concordant, five IBD-discordant) and 19 IBD-discordant Danish pairs. The search for disease-associated traits relied mainly on comparing IBD patients with their genetically identical healthy co-twins within discordant pairs. Each individual had, on average, about 151 000 unique TCRalpha sequences and 181 000 unique TCRbeta sequences available for analysis.

Library creation used 5' RACE. Preparation of each TCR library used 3,500 to 4,500 ng of total RNA. For each sample, cDNA was synthesized in eight separate reactions using SMARTScribe reverse transcriptase. During cDNA synthesis, template switching was used to introduce unique molecular identifiers that contained a 6-nucleotide sample barcode. TCRalpha and TCRbeta cDNA was amplified by two nested PCRs of around 16 and 10 cycles, with bead purification after each PCR. Before amplification, the cDNA was both treated with uracil DNA-glycosylase and purified with the QIAquick PCR purification kit. In the second PCR, Illumina TruSeq-compatible adapters and sample-specific barcodes were added. TapeStation and Qubit were used to check library quality and concentration, and 5 to 5.5 ng of each library was pooled. Sequencing of the pooled libraries was done on an Illumina HiSeq2500 single-index Rapid Run using custom sequencing primers and 2 x 100 bp reads. The authors' pipeline ran thus. PCR and sequencing errors were corrected by UMI-based consensus assembly using MiGEC version 1.2.6. MiXCR version 2.1.1 handled V(D)J alignment, clonotype assembly and CDR3 extraction. To normalise gene usage, clonotype sharing and MAIT/NKT TCR abundance, the top 1000, 10 000 and 20 000 clonotypes in each sample were analysed. Diversity was computed as the inverse Simpson index with the vegan R package after downsampling to 27 000 UMIs. Paired Mann-Whitney U tests were applied to discordant twin pairs, with Benjamini-Hochberg correction for multiple testing. TCRdb reprocessed the sequencing reads and holds a single record per CDR3 protein sequence, with no DNA. These V and J calls are TCRdb output, not the study's own analysis. The sample has approximately 400,000 distinct CDR3 sequences on record. 2.6% of the sample is in the top ten clones.

The CDR3, from cysteine to phenylalanine, totals 15 residues. No DNA is recorded. Via the germline V gene, CDR1 is SGDLS and CDR2 YYNGEE. A roughly 2.5 ml peripheral blood sample was drawn into PAXgene tubes per donor and stored at -80°C. Total RNA was isolated from whole blood with the PAXgene blood miRNA kit on an automated QIAcube, without T cell sorting. Peripheral blood from monozygotic twin pairs who were concordant or discordant for inflammatory bowel disease underwent deep TCRalpha and TCRbeta repertoire profiling using unique molecular barcoding. Smoking habits were recorded for all twin pairs, and individuals were classified as current, former or never smokers. On the study overall, not on this receptor specifically: Compared with healthy twins, IBD patients had fewer clonotypes in common with other individuals, a difference most pronounced in patients showing signs of disease activity. No single strong signal or clonotype linked to IBD turned up in the results, so the idea that one exists was not supported. Repertoire similarity did not differ between concordant and discordant twins, which could be due to limited statistical power. Different T cell subtypes could not be distinguished in the analysis. Differing immunosuppressive treatments among patients may have added background noise and inter-individual variability to the repertoires. TCRbeta repertoire diversity, by inverse Simpson index, was decreased in IBD patients compared with their healthy co-twins.

Concerning this clonotype: The antigen this receptor binds is unknown.

This receptor was obtained from a human donor with ulcerative colitis or Crohn's disease, or a healthy co-twin of an affected twin (not recorded which). Rearrangement joined TRBV9 to TRBJ2-2; TCRdb's assignment of TRBD2 cannot be checked, as there is no DNA. The specimen was blood. The CDR3 protein sequence reads: CASSPSGGNTGELFF.